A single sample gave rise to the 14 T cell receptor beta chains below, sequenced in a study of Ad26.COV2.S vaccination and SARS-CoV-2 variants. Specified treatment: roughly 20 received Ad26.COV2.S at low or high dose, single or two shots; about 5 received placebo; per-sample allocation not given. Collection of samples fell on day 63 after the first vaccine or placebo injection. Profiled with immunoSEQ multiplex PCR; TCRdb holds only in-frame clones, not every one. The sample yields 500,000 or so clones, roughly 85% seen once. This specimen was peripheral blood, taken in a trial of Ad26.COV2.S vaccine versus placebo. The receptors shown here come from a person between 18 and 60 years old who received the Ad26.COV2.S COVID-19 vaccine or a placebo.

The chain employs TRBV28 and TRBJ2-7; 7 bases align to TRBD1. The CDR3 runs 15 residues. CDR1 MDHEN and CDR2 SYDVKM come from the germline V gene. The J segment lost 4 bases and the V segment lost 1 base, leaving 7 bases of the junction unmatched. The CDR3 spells CASSLSGQYFYEQYF. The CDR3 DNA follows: TGTGCCAGCAGTTTATCGGGACAGTATTTTTACGAGCAGTACTTC.

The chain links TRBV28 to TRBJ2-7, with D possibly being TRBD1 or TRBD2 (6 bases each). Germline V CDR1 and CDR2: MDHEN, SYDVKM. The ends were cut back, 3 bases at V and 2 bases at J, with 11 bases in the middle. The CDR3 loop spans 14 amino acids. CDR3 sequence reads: CASSLGGKTYEQYF. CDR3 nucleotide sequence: TGTGCCAGCAGTTTGGGGGGCAAAACCTACGAGCAGTACTTC.

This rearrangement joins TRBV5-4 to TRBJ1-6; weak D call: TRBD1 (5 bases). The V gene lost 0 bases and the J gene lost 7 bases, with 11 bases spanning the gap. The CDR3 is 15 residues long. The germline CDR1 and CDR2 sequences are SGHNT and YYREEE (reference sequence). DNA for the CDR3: TGTGCCAGCAGCTTGGTCCAGGGCCCCAATTCACCCCTCCACTTT. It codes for CASSLVQGPNSPLHF.

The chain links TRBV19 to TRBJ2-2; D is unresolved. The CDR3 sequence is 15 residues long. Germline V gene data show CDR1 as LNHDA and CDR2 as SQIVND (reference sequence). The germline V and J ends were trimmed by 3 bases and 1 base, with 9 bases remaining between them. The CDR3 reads CASSMQVRNTGELFF. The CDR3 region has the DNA TGTGCCAGTAGTATGCAAGTACGGAACACCGGGGAGCTGTTTTTT.

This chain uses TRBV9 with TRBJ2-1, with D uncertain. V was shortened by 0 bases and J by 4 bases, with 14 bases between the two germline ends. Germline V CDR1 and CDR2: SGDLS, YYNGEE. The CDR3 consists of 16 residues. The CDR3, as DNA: TGTGCCAGCAGCGTAGATAGGGCGGTGGGATACAATGAGCAGTTCTTC. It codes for CASSVDRAVGYNEQFF.

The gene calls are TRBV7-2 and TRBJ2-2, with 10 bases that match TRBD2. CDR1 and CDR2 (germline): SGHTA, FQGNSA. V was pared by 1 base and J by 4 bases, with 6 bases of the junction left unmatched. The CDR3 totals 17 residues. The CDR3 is CASSLGPSGSPTGELFF. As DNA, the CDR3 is TGTGCCAGCAGCTTAGGGCCTAGCGGGAGCCCCACCGGGGAGCTGTTTTTT.

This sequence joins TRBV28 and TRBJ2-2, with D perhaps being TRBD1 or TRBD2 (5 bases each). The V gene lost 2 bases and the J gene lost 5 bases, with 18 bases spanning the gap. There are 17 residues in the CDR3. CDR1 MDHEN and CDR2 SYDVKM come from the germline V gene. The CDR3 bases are TGTGCCAGCAGTTTAGTCTCCCCCCTTGGGGGAACCGGGGAGCTGTTTTTT. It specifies CASSLVSPLGGTGELFF.

DNA of the CDR3: TGCGCCAGCAGCAGCCGAGAGGGGGCGACCCTCTACGAGCAGTACTTC. Protein product: CASSSREGATLYEQYF. The rearrangement joins TRBV5-1 to TRBJ2-7; 7 nucleotides align to TRBD1. The J segment lost 3 bases and the V segment lost 4 bases, leaving 13 bases of the junction unmatched. CDR3 length: 16 residues. Germline CDR1 SGHRS, CDR2 YFSETQ.

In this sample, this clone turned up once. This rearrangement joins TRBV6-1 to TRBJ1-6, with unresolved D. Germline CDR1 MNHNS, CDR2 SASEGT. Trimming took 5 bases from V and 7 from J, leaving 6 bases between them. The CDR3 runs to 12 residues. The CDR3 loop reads CASSSVNSPLHF. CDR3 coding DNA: TGTGCCAGCAGTTCGGTGAATTCACCCCTCCACTTT.

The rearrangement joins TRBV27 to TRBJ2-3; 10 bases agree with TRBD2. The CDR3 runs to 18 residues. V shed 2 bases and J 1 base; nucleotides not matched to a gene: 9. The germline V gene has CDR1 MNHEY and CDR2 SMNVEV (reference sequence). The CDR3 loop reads CASSLTPPLAGGTDTQYF. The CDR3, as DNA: TGTGCCAGCAGTTTAACACCCCCGCTAGCGGGAGGCACAGATACGCAGTATTTT.

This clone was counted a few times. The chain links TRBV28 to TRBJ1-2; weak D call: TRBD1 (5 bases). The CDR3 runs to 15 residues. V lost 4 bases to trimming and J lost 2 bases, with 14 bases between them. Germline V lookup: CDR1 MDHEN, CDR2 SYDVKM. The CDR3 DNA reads TGTGCCAGCAGTTCGCTGGGCCGGGGGAACTATGGCTACACCTTC. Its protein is CASSSLGRGNYGYTF.

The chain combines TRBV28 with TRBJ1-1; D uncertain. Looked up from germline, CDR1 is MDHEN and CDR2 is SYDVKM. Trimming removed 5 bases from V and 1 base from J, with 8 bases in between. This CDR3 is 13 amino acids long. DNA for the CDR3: TGTGCCAGCAGTGGCCCGGGGAACACTGAAGCTTTCTTT. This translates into CASSGPGNTEAFF.

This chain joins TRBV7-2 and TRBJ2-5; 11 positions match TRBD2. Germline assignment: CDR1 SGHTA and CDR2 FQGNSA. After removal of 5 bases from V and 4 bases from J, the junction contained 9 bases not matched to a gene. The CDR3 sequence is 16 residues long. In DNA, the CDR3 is TGTGCCAGCAGCCCGGGTAGCGGGAGGGCCTCAGAGACCCAGTACTTC. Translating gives CASSPGSGRASETQYF.

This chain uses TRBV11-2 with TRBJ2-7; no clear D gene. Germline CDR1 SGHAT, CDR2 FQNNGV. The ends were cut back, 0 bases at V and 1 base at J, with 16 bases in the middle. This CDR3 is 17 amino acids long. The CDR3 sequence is CASSLDRSSIRSYEQYF. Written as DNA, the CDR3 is TGTGCCAGCAGCTTAGACAGGTCCAGCATCAGATCCTACGAGCAGTACTTC.